The sequence of this TCR beta chain was determined in a study of T cell repertoires in cytomegalovirus infection (dated by TCRdb to between 2017 and 2020). Some background on the complete study: Recently identified HLA-C-restricted CMV epitopes, whose presentation resists viral immunomodulation, were targeted by peptide stimulations together with well-studied HLA-B-restricted epitopes. Donor HLA type was relevant to the analysis, as public TCR beta signatures indicated carriage of CMV infection together with the matching HLA type.

As encoded in the germline V gene (reference sequence), CDR1 is MNHNY while CDR2 is SVGAGI. The junction carries 20 bases between V and J, which are trimmed by 6 bases and 4 bases respectively. The CDR3 runs 16 residues from the cysteine to the phenylalanine. Of all the DNA, just the CDR3 is kept, 48 bases in frame from base 1. Paper-wide results and their limitations: In the ex vivo response, HLA-C-restricted CMV-specific TCR beta clonotypes were dominant, and in two of eight donors the single most frequent clonotype came from this HLA-C-restricted group. In both this cohort and an independent roughly 400-donor cohort, the cumulative frequency of public TCR beta family members distinguished carriers of CMV infection plus the relevant HLA type.

Worth noting for this clonotype: It has no known antigen specificity. Nothing much larger sits one base from this clone, and base qualities are not available.

TCRdb shows the sequencer as Illumina HiSeq 1500. TCRdb passed the public sequencing reads through fastp at Q25 and MiXCR, retaining productive beta sequences. Merged by CDR3 protein, the rows form single entries marked with the most common genes and DNA. This sample holds around 85,000 distinct CDR3 sequences; more than 40% were observed only once. The ten largest clones represent 90% to 95% of the sample. The treatment or condition label of this sample denotes: in vitro stimulation with specific CMV peptide epitopes to enrich CMV-specific T cells. This sample comprised CD8+ T cells from cultured PBMCs, obtained from culture after CMV antigen stimulation. The clonotype was recovered from a human donor in good health (CMV status not recorded). Some clones in this sample may be carry-over from other donors' samples. The chain was built from TRBV6-6 and TRBJ2-3, and possibly TRBD2, on 5 matching bases. The DNA sequence is TGTGCCAGCAGCGAGCTTCTAGCCTCTCACGCAGATACGCAGTATTTT. It is translated as CASSELLASHADTQYF.